This T cell receptor beta chain was documented in a study of blood T cell repertoires in COVID-19 (dated by TCRdb to between 2020 and 2021). For context, the study as a whole: The collaborator samples originated in the United States, Italy and Spain and spanned the acute and convalescent phases of COVID-19. Where available, HLA class I and class II types were taken from metadata supplied by the sample provider and were not determined by assay-based typing. The prospective study material was composed of cDNA or gDNA derived from T cells, B-cell-depleted T cells, or PBMCs. Samples were obtained from the ongoing ImmuneRACE study (first 160 participants) and from approximately 1,200 subjects provided by 6 global collaborators. The dataset comprised deeply sampled blood TCRbeta repertoires from subjects exposed to, actively infected with, or recovered from COVID-19. The repertoires were released in a freely available public database intended as a resource for research on the immune response to SARS-CoV-2. Sample metadata almost always included a de-identified subject ID, COVID-19 status, age in years and sex. What the research found in general, with its limitations: The amount of clinical and demographic metadata varied by source and participant and was provided uncurated.

In the prospective study, participants were about 18 to 100 years old, resided in about two dozen geographic areas of the United States, and were enrolled through a virtual design. In the prospective study, cohorts were assigned on the basis of participant-reported clinical history obtained from a screening survey and a study questionnaire. Recovered participants in ImmuneRACE Cohort 3 were defined by two consecutive negative NP/OP PCR tests, clearance by a healthcare professional, or resolution of symptoms. Mobile phlebotomists in the prospective study collected whole blood, serum and a nasopharyngeal or oropharyngeal swab from every participant. Participants in the prospective study had the option to provide additional blood draws and questionnaires over a roughly 2-month period. Blood samples from the prospective study were shipped frozen or at room temperature prior to DNA extraction. The germline V gene encodes CDR1 KGHSH and CDR2 LQKENI. Cut back by 0 bases and 1 base, the V and J ends lie 3 bases apart. CDR3 length: 13 amino acids, cysteine to phenylalanine. The retained sequence is limited to the CDR3, 39 bases, with the frame set at the first base.

TCRbeta CDR3 regions were amplified from genomic DNA using the immunoSEQ Assay, a bias-controlled multiplex PCR. As for how the authors treated the data: Within the assay, amplification of reference gene primers was used to estimate how many nucleated cells each sample contained. To quantify the absolute abundance of each unique TCRbeta CDR3 rearrangement, sequence reads were collapsed and filtered. For each sample, productive Simpson clonality was calculated as the square root of Simpson's diversity index across productive rearrangements. The clones in this table, taken by TCRdb from immuneACCESS, are in-frame only. Not every clone is retained; where verified, under half of the shortfall comes from an unresolved V gene, and the cause of the rest is unknown. That table supplies the V and J calls and clone size; D and trimming were determined from the DNA. This sample gives 450,000 or so clones in total; 90% of them show up just once. The ten top clones hold 0.6% to 0.7% of the sample.

Worth noting for this clone: Its antigen is currently not known. Per-base qualities were not stored, and no clone one base away is much larger.

The rearrangement combines TRBV18 with TRBJ2-5, with an unclear D gene assignment. The sequencing sample was made of PBMCs or T cells enriched from blood (not recorded which). The receptor was derived from a man between 18 and 35 years old who had recovered from COVID-19. CDR3 protein: CASSPPSQETQYF. At the DNA level, the sequence is TGTGCCAGCTCACCACCCAGCCAAGAGACCCAGTACTTC.